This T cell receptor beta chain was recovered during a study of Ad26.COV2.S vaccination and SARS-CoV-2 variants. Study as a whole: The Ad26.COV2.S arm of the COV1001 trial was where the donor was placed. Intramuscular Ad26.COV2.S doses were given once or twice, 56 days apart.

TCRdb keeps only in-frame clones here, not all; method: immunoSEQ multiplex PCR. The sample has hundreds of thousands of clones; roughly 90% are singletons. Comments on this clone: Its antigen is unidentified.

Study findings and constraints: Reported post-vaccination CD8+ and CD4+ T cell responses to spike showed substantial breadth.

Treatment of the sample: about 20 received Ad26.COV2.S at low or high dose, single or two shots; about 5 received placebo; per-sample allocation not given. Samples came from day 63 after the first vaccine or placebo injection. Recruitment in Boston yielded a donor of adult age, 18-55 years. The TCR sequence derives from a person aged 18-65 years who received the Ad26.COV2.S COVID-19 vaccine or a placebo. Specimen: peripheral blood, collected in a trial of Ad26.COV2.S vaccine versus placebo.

As DNA, the CDR3 is TGTGCCACCACGACTTCAGGGGGCTACGAGCAGTACTTC. Amino acids: CATTTSGGYEQYF. The J gene is TRBJ2-7, the V gene TRBV6-5; 7 bases are a match to TRBD1. Germline values: CDR1 MNHEY, CDR2 SVGAGI. Trimming at V came to 10 bases and at J to 3 bases, leaving 9 bases not matched to a gene. CDR3 length: 13 residues.